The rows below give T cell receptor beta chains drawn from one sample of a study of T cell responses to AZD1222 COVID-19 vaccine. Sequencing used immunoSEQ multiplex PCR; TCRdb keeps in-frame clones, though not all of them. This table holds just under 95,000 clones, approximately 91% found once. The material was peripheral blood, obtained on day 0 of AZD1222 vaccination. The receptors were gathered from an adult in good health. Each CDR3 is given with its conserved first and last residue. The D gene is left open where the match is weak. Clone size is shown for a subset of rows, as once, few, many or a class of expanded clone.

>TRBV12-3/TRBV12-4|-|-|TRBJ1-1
TGTGCCAGCAGTTTAATGGGGGCCACTGAAGCTTTCTTT
CASSLMGATEAFF
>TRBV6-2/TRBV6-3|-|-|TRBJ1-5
TGTGCCAGCAGCCTCGGAGGAGGGGGTCAGCCCCAGCATTTT
CASSLGGGGQPQHF
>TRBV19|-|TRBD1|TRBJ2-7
TGTGCCAGTAGTATAGGTCGGACAGGGGCCTCCCGCGGGGAGCAGTACTTC
CASSIGRTGASRGEQYF
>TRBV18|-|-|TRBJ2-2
TGTGCCAGCTCACCAATTCAGCTACCCGGATCCACCGGGGAGCTGTTTTTT
CASSPIQLPGSTGELFF
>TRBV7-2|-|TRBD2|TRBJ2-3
TGTGCCAGCAGGCGAACTAGCGGGGGGGCGGTAGATACGCAGTATTTT
CASRRTSGGAVDTQYF
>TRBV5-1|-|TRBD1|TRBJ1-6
TGCGCCAGCAGCGCAACCGGGACAGGGGGCTACTCACCCCTCCACTTT
CASSATGTGGYSPLHF
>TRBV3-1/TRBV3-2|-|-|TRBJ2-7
TGTGCCAGCAGCCAACAAGTTGTCCCCTCCTACGAGCAGTACTTC
CASSQQVVPSYEQYF
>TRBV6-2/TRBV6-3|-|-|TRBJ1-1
TGTGCCAGCACCCCTTATGTGCCCCCCCGGGACACTGAAGCTTTCTTT
CASTPYVPPRDTEAFF
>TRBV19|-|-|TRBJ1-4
TGTGCCACCAAGGATGGGGGAAGGGGTGAAAAACTGTTTTTT
CATKDGGRGEKLFF
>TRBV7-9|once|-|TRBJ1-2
TGTGCCAGCAGCTTTATGGGGGTGGACTATGGCTACACCTTC
CASSFMGVDYGYTF
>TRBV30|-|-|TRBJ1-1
TGTGCCTGGACCCCCCAGGGCCCGGTGGCTGAAGCTTTCTTT
CAWTPQGPVAEAFF
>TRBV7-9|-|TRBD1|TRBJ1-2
TGTGCCAGCAGCAACGGACAGGAAAACTATGGCTACACCTTC
CASSNGQENYGYTF
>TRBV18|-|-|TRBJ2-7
TGTGCCAGCTCACCGGCTTATGGGTACGAGCAGTACTTC
CASSPAYGYEQYF
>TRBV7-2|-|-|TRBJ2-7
TGTGCCAGCAGCTTAGGTCCCCCGCCCTACGAGCAGTACTTC
CASSLGPPPYEQYF
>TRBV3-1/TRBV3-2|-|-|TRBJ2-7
TGTGCCAGCAGCCTGACAGCGGGTACCTACGAGCAGTACTTC
CASSLTAGTYEQYF
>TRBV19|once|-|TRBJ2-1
TGTGCCAGTCGACCGGGCCCCTCCTACAATGAGCAGTTCTTC
CASRPGPSYNEQFF
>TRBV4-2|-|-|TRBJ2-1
TGTGCCAGCAGCCAAGATGGGTGGAACCCCGCCACCTACAATGAGCAGTTCTTC
CASSQDGWNPATYNEQFF
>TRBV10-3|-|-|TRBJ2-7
TGTGCCATCAAGGGCACTTTTCGGGACGAGCAGTACTTC
CAIKGTFRDEQYF
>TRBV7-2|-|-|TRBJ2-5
TGTGCCAGCAGCTTACCAACTCGGGCCGAGACCCAGTACTTC
CASSLPTRAETQYF
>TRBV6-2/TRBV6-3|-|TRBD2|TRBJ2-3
TGTGCCAGCAGTCGACCACTAGCGGGGGGGAAAGATACGCAGTATTTT
CASSRPLAGGKDTQYF
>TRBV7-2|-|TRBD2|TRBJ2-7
TGTGCCAGCAGCTTCCAGCGGGGCTCCTACGAGCAGTACTTC
CASSFQRGSYEQYF
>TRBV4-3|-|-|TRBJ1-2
TGCGCCAGCAGCCAAGGGGAGGGTATCGGCATCTATGGCTACACCTTC
CASSQGEGIGIYGYTF
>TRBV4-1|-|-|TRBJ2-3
TGCGCCAGCAGCCAAGCATCGGTGGGGTCAGATACGCAGTATTTT
CASSQASVGSDTQYF
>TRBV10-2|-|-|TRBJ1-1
TGCGCCAGCAGTGAACAGGGAAGCACTGAAGCTTTCTTT
CASSEQGSTEAFF
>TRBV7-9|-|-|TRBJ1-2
TGTGCCAGCAGCTTAGGGGGGACTAGAACCTATGGCTACACCTTC
CASSLGGTRTYGYTF
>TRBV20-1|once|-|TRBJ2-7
TGCAGTGCTAGGGAGAACTACGAGCAGTACTTC
CSARENYEQYF
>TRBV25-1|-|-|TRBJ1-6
TGTGCCAGCAGCCCTTCTGATCGGGGTAATTCACCCCTCCACTTT
CASSPSDRGNSPLHF
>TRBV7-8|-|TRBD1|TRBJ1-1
TGTGCCAGCAGCTCAGGACAGGGCAGGGGGACTTTCTTT
CASSSGQGRGTFF
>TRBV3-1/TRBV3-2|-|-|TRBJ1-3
TGTGCCAGCAGCCCACAGGGACCCGCCTTGGCTGGAAACACCATATATTTT
CASSPQGPALAGNTIYF
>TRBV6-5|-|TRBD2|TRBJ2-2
TGTGCCAGCAGTTATAAGGCGGGGGAAAACACCGGGGAGCTGTTTTTT
CASSYKAGENTGELFF
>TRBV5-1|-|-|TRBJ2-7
TGCGCCAGCAGCTTGCCGGCCACCTACGAGCAGTACTTC
CASSLPATYEQYF
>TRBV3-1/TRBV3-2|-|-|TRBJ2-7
TGTGCCAGCAGCCAAGTCGGCCGCACCTACGAGCAGTACTTC
CASSQVGRTYEQYF
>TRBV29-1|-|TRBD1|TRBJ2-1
TGCAGCGTTGAAGATTATGGGACAGCTGAGCAGTTCTTC
CSVEDYGTAEQFF
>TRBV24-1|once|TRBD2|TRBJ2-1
TGTGCCACCAGCGACGGGACTACCAACAATGAGCAGTTCTTC
CATSDGTTNNEQFF
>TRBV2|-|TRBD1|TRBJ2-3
TGTGCCAGCAGCACAGACAGGGGGACGAGGAAGTATTTT
CASSTDRGTRKYF
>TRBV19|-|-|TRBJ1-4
TGTGCCAGTAGTATAGAGGCAGGGTGGGCAACTAATGAAAAACTGTTTTTT
CASSIEAGWATNEKLFF
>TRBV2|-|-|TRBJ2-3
TGTGCCAGCAGTCGTACCTCCCCTCCGGGGAGCACAGATACGCAGTATTTT
CASSRTSPPGSTDTQYF
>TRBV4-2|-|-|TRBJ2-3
TGTGCCAGCAGCCAGAATCTAGGAACCTCGGTGGCAGATACGCAGTATTTT
CASSQNLGTSVADTQYF
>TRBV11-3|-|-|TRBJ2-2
TGTGCCAGCAGCAACGCAGGAGACACCGGGGAGCTGTTTTTT
CASSNAGDTGELFF
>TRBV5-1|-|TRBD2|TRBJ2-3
TGCGCCAGCAGCGCCAGGACTAGCGGGGCCACAGATACGCAGTATTTT
CASSARTSGATDTQYF
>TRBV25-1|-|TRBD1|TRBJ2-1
TGTGCCAGCAGTGAATTTTGGGACAGTGCCAATGAGCAGTTCTTC
CASSEFWDSANEQFF
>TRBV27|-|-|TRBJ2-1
TGTGCCAGCAGTTTATCGTCGGGGGGACAGAAAATGAGCTCCTACAATGAGCAGTTCTTC
CASSLSSGGQKMSSYNEQFF
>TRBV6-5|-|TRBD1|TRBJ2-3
TGTGCCAGCAGTTACTCTGGCAGGGGGCTAGGAGATACGCAGTATTTT
CASSYSGRGLGDTQYF
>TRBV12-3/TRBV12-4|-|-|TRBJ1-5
TGTGCCAGCAGTTCCAGTACAGGGCCCCAGCATTTT
CASSSSTGPQHF
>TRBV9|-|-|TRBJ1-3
TGTGCCAGCAGCACCTCGGACGGAATCTCTGGAAACACCATATATTTT
CASSTSDGISGNTIYF
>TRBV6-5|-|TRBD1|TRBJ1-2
TGTGCCAGCAGCACAGGACAGGGGGCGCTTTATGGCTACACCTTC
CASSTGQGALYGYTF
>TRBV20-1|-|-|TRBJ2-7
TGCATCCCATCACTCGGCGAGCAGTACTTC
CIPSLGEQYF
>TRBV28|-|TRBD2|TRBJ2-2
TGTGCCAGCAACTTAGCGGGGCAGGGAGGGGAGCTGTTTTTT
CASNLAGQGGELFF
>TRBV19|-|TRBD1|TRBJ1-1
TGTGCCAGCATTGGGACAGGGAGAGGTACTGAAGCTTTCTTT
CASIGTGRGTEAFF
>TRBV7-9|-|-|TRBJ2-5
TGTGCCAGCAGCTTAAACAGGGGGGGAGAGACCCAGTACTTC
CASSLNRGGETQYF
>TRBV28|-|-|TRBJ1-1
TGTGCCAGCAGTTTAATGGGCACTGAAGCTTTCTTT
CASSLMGTEAFF
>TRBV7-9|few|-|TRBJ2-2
TGTGCCAGCAGCCCATCGATGAGGAACACCGGGGAGCTGTTTTTT
CASSPSMRNTGELFF
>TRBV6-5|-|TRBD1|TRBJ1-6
TGTGCCAGCAGTTGGGACACCTACAGGGGTAATTCACCCCTCCACTTT
CASSWDTYRGNSPLHF